A single T cell receptor (beta chain) is shown here with its context. Its antigen remains unidentified. No much larger clone exists at a distance of one base, and base qualities are not known. The immunoSEQ Assay, a bias-controlled multiplex PCR, was used to amplify TCRbeta CDR3 regions from genomic DNA. Under the source paper's analysis protocol: Nucleated cell counts per sample were estimated from amplification of reference gene primers within the assay. To quantify the absolute abundance of each unique TCRbeta CDR3 rearrangement, sequence reads were collapsed and filtered. For each sample, productive Simpson clonality was calculated by taking the square root of Simpson's diversity index across productive rearrangements. TCRdb stores this immuneACCESS table with in-frame sequences only. Part of the clones is absent; in the studies checked, under half of the shortfall reflects unresolved V genes, and no reason is known for the rest. That table gives V, J and clone size, and the DNA gave D and trimming. For this sample the table gives about 130,000 clones, of which 86% were detected only once. Together, the top ten hold about 2.5% of the sample.

The sample originates from a study of blood T cell repertoires in COVID-19 (dated by TCRdb to the early 2020s). Turning to the overall study: Collaborator samples came from the United States, Italy and Spain and covered acute and convalescent phases of COVID-19. Where HLA class I and class II types were available, the types were taken from metadata supplied by the sample provider, not from assay-based typing. The samples were drawn from the first 160 participants of the ongoing ImmuneRACE study and from 950 to 1,500 subjects provided by 6 global collaborators. The prospective study material was composed of cDNA or gDNA derived from T cells, B-cell-depleted T cells, or PBMCs. The sample metadata nearly always contained a de-identified subject ID, COVID-19 status, age in years and sex. The repertoires were made available in a free public database intended to serve as a resource for research on the immune response to SARS-CoV-2. The dataset comprised deeply sampled blood TCRbeta repertoires from subjects exposed to, actively infected with, or recovered from COVID-19.

Participants in the prospective study were aged about 18 to 89 years, lived in 24 United States geographic areas, and enrolled through a virtual design. To assign participants to cohorts, the prospective study relied on clinical history that participants themselves reported in a screening survey and a study questionnaire. For ImmuneRACE Cohort 3, a participant was defined as recovered based on two consecutive negative NP/OP PCR tests, clearance by a healthcare professional, or resolution of symptoms. In the prospective study, mobile phlebotomists collected whole blood, serum and a nasopharyngeal or oropharyngeal swab from each participant. Additional blood draws and questionnaires over an approximately 2-month period could optionally be provided by prospective study participants. Before DNA extraction, prospective study blood samples were shipped either frozen or at room temperature. Paper-wide results and their limitations: How much clinical and demographic metadata was included differed by source and by participant, and the metadata was provided uncurated.

Input material: PBMCs or T cells enriched from blood (not recorded which). The TCR originated in a woman aged 50 to 65 who had recovered from COVID-19.

The CDR3 region reads CASSSRDRTEAFF. The sequence in DNA is TGTGCCAGTAGTTCCCGGGACAGAACTGAAGCTTTCTTT. The chain employs TRBV19 and TRBJ1-1; TRBD1 fits 7 bases in the junction. Inclusive of the bounding cysteine and phenylalanine, the CDR3 is 13 residues long. Of the read, only the CDR3 DNA is kept; its 39 bases are in frame from base 1. For CDR1 and CDR2, the germline V gene (reference sequence) lists LNHDA and SQIVND. V is pruned by 5 bases and J by 5 bases, leaving 5 bases of the junction without a gene match. The CDR3 plus the reference TRBV19 and TRBJ1-1 genes for the other parts give the full variable domain: DGGITQSPKYLFRKEGQNVTLSCEQNLNHDAMYWYRQDPGQGLRLIYYSQIVNDFQKGDIAEGYSVSREKKESFPLTVTSAQKNPTAFYLCASSSRDRTEAFFGQGTRLTVV.